The sequence of this T cell receptor (beta chain) was determined in a study of cytomegalovirus exposure and HLA in healthy donors. Study summary: A subsequent analysis reported that the roughly 120 validation repertoires were produced on the same platform that had also been used for the roughly 670 first-cohort repertoires. General observations from the study: Rarity held for most TCR sequences, but there were some public TCRs that occurred in many donors. For cytomegalovirus status, the classifier reportedly gave diagnoses with high specificity and sensitivity.

About this clone itself: What it binds is unknown.

Data came from immunoSEQ multiplex PCR; TCRdb stores just in-frame clones and leaves some out. This table holds about 270,000 clones, around 86% found once. V was pared by 2 bases and J by 9 bases, with 10 bases between. Germline V gives CDR1 SNHLY, CDR2 FYNNEI. The CDR3 runs 12 residues. The receptor was derived from a young woman in good health and CMV-seronegative. The V call is TRBV2, the J call TRBJ1-1; D might be TRBD1 (5 bases). Sequencing input: PBMCs. For the CDR3, the DNA is TGTGCCAGCAGTGAACAGGGTTTTCAAGCTTTCTTT. Amino acids: CASSEQGFQAFF.